These 30 T cell receptor beta chains were all obtained from the same sample, sequenced in a study of blood T cell repertoires in COVID-19. Sequencing used immunoSEQ multiplex PCR; TCRdb keeps in-frame clones, though not all of them. The repertoire consists of roughly 180,000 clones, with 75% to 85% occurring once and the leading ten covering around 8.1%. The material sequenced was peripheral blood. The receptors stem from a woman in her fifties or sixties with COVID-19, enrolled during active disease.

This chain connects TRBV6-6 to TRBJ2-2; D possibly corresponds to TRBD2 (5 bases). The germline CDR1 and CDR2 sequences are MNHNY and SVGAGI (reference sequence). The V end lost 2 bases, the J end lost 3 bases, and 10 bases lay between the germline ends. The CDR3 covers 15 residues. CDR3 sequence: CASSYPRGYTGELFF. CDR3 nucleotides: TGTGCCAGCAGTTACCCACGGGGATACACCGGGGAGCTGTTTTTT.

The genes are TRBV11-2 and TRBJ1-2, with TRBD1 matching over 7 bases. J lost 6 bases, V lost 1 base, and 11 bases had no gene match. CDR3 length equals 16 residues. Per the germline V gene, CDR1 is SGHAT and CDR2 is FQNNGV. This CDR3 is CASSLVRGQRHNGYTF. The CDR3 DNA sequence: TGTGCCAGCAGCTTAGTAAGGGGACAGAGGCACAATGGCTACACCTTC.

The chain recombines TRBV7-6 with TRBJ2-2; a weak D match, TRBD2 (5 bases). The germline V and J ends were trimmed by 8 bases and 7 bases, with 11 bases remaining between them. This CDR3 contains 12 residues. The germline CDR1 and CDR2 sequences are SGHVS and FNYEAQ. CDR3 DNA sequence: TGTGCCAGCGGCCGGGATGTCGGGGAGCTGTTTTTT. It translates to CASGRDVGELFF.

The chain carries TRBV5-4 and TRBJ2-1; the D is unclear. From germline, CDR1 is SGHNT and CDR2 YYREEE (reference sequence). This CDR3 is 17 amino acids long. The ends were cut back, 2 bases at V and 0 bases at J, with 15 bases in the middle. CDR3 DNA: TGTGCCAGCAGCTTCCACCGCACCACACCCTCCTACAATGAGCAGTTCTTC. Its translation: CASSFHRTTPSYNEQFF.

The genes are TRBV27 and TRBJ2-7; D might be TRBD2 (5 bases). Germline CDR1 MNHEY, CDR2 SMNVEV (reference sequence). The CDR3 length is 16 residues. Trimming took 6 bases from V and 3 from J, leaving 21 bases between them. CDR3 sequence reads: CASRSQGRVEDYEQYF. The CDR3 bases are TGTGCCAGCAGATCCCAAGGTAGGGTGGAGGACTACGAGCAGTACTTC.

Only a few counts were recorded for this clone. This rearrangement joins TRBV6-1 to TRBJ2-5, with 10 bases that match TRBD2. CDR1 is MNHNS and CDR2 is SASEGT in the germline V gene. The CDR3 runs 16 residues. The J segment lost 7 bases and the V segment lost 1 base, leaving 9 bases of the junction unmatched. The CDR3 reads CASSEGLAGVPGTQYF. In DNA, the CDR3 is TGTGCCAGCAGTGAAGGGCTAGCGGGGGTTCCGGGGACCCAGTACTTC.

The V gene is TRBV19, the J gene TRBJ1-5, with a possible D match to TRBD1 (5 bases). The germline V and J ends were trimmed by 5 bases and 5 bases, with 19 bases remaining between them. The CDR3 runs to 16 residues. Germline assignment: CDR1 LNHDA and CDR2 SQIVND (reference sequence). Here the CDR3 DNA reads TGTGCCAGTAGTTCCCCCAGGGAAGGATGGTATCAGCCCCAGCATTTT. Protein product: CASSSPREGWYQPQHF.

This clone came up a few times. V and J are TRBV6-4 and TRBJ2-3; possibly TRBD2 for D (6 bases). Trimming stripped 5 bases from V and 1 base from J, with 13 bases between. This CDR3 comprises 15 residues. Germline V gene data show CDR1 as MRHNA and CDR2 as SNTAGT. The CDR3 loop reads CASSRDFLGTDTQYF. DNA of the CDR3: TGTGCCAGCAGTAGGGACTTCCTCGGCACAGATACGCAGTATTTT.

The rearrangement joins TRBV9 to TRBJ2-7; 10 positions agree with TRBD1. The CDR3 is 14 amino acids. Germline V lookup: CDR1 SGDLS, CDR2 YYNGEE. J was trimmed by 5 bases and V by 0 bases; bases with no gene match: 2. The CDR3 nucleotides are TGTGCCAGCAGCGTAGCGGACAGGGGGGACGAGCAGTACGTC. Translation: CASSVADRGDEQYV.

This clone has only a few counts. The chain links TRBV13 to TRBJ1-1; TRBD1 might be the D (6 bases). Per germline, CDR1 PRHDT and CDR2 FYEKMQ (reference sequence). This CDR3 has 17 amino acids. Trimming removed 4 bases at V and 0 bases at J, with 18 bases between. The CDR3 region is CASSSGQGNLMNTEAFF. Here the CDR3 DNA reads TGTGCCAGCAGCTCTGGTCAGGGGAACCTCATGAACACTGAAGCTTTCTTT. The whole variable domain, filled in from reference TRBV13 and TRBJ1-1, reads AAGVIQSPRHLIKEKRETATLKCYPIPRHDTVYWYQQGPGQDPQFLISFYEKMQSDKGSIPDRFSAQQFSDYHSELNMSSLELGDSALYFCASSSGQGNLMNTEAFFGQGTRLTVV.

This chain connects TRBV7-8 to TRBJ1-1; 7 nucleotides align to TRBD1. V shed 4 bases, J shed 0 bases, and the junction held 11 bases outside the gene matches. The CDR3 is 17 residues long. The germline gives CDR1 SGHVS, CDR2 FQNEAQ. The CDR3 DNA follows: TGTGCCAGCAGCTCGCGACAGGGTGGAGTCATGAACACTGAAGCTTTCTTT. Protein product: CASSSRQGGVMNTEAFF. Combining the CDR3 with reference TRBV7-8 and TRBJ1-1 gives the whole variable domain GAGVSQSPRYKVAKRGQDVALRCDPISGHVSLFWYQQALGQGPEFLTYFQNEAQLDKSGLPSDRFFAERPEGSVSTLKIQRTQQEDSAVYLCASSSRQGGVMNTEAFFGQGTRLTVV.

This chain connects TRBV6-5 to TRBJ1-2; D might be TRBD1 (6 bases). Germline V lookup: CDR1 MNHEY, CDR2 SVGAGI. The CDR3 consists of 15 residues. V lost 4 bases and J lost 4, with 16 bases in between. CDR3 nucleotide sequence: TGTGCCAGCAGTTTGGGGGGGCAGGGAACCTATGGCTACACCTTC. It encodes CASSLGGQGTYGYTF.

As DNA, the CDR3 is TGCAGCGTCGCGAGGGCCCAGAACACTGAAGCTTTCTTT. Protein product: CSVARAQNTEAFF. The rearrangement links TRBV29-1 to TRBJ1-1; D is uncertain. The CDR3 is made up of 13 amino acids. The germline gives CDR1 SQVTM, CDR2 ANQGSEA. Trimming removed 6 bases from V and 1 base from J, with 12 bases in between.

V is TRBV4-1 and J is TRBJ2-3, with 8 bases identical to TRBD1. Unmatched junction bases numbered 2, after V lost 1 base and J lost 2 bases. The CDR3 contains 15 residues. Per the germline V gene, CDR1 is MGHRA and CDR2 is YSYEKL. CDR3 sequence (DNA): TGCGCCAGCAGCCAAGGACAGGGGACCACAGATACGCAGTATTTT. Translation: CASSQGQGTTDTQYF.

The chain is built from TRBV5-6 and TRBJ1-5; weak D call: TRBD1 (6 bases). The V and J ends lost 1 base and 5 bases respectively, with 13 bases between them. Germline lookup yields CDR1 SGHDT and CDR2 YYEEEE. The length of the CDR3 is 15 residues. The CDR3 DNA sequence: TGTGCCAGCAGCTTGATCGCCCACAGGGATCAGCCCCAGCATTTT. This encodes CASSLIAHRDQPQHF.

CDR3 residues: CASSKAHTSGEIFSVVF. DNA for the CDR3: TGTGCCAGCAGCAAAGCCCATACTAGCGGGGAAATATTCAGCGTAGTCTTC. The chain uses TRBV21-1 and TRBJ2-1; TRBD2 is the table's D call, not checked against the DNA. TRBV21-1 is classified as a pseudogene. There are 17 residues in the CDR3.

The chain combines TRBV29-1 with TRBJ1-2; 10 nucleotides match TRBD1. This CDR3 contains 13 residues. V lost 7 bases to trimming and J lost 3 bases; unmatched junction nucleotides: 5. CDR1 is SQVTM, CDR2 ANQGSEA, per germline. CDR3 residues: CSASGTGDYGYTF. The CDR3 nucleotides read TGCAGCGCATCCGGGACAGGGGACTATGGCTACACCTTC.

The chain uses TRBV9 and TRBJ1-5; D is perhaps TRBD1 (6 bases). Germline V gives CDR1 SGDLS, CDR2 YYNGEE. The CDR3 has 19 amino acids. Trimming took 3 bases from V and 7 from J, leaving 29 bases between them. The CDR3 protein is CASSAPKGHGTYSWQPQHF. In DNA, the CDR3 is TGTGCCAGCAGCGCGCCTAAGGGACACGGAACCTATAGCTGGCAGCCCCAGCATTTT.

This clone was seen a few times. This chain uses TRBV5-1 with TRBJ1-2; 10 bases align to TRBD1. V shed 4 bases, J shed 2 bases, and the junction held 8 bases outside the gene matches. This CDR3 comprises 16 residues. CDR1 is SGHRS and CDR2 is YFSETQ in the germline V gene. Here the CDR3 reads CASSQEGQGGNYGYTF. CDR3 nucleotides: TGCGCCAGCAGCCAAGAAGGACAGGGGGGAAACTATGGCTACACCTTC.

The chain employs TRBV5-1 and TRBJ2-3; D call uncertain. The CDR3 contains 15 residues. CDR1 is SGHRS, CDR2 YFSETQ, per germline. V dropped 0 bases and J dropped 0 bases, with 8 bases sitting between them. CDR3 bases: TGCGCCAGCAGCTTGGCCAGCGTTAGCACAGATACGCAGTATTTT. As protein: CASSLASVSTDTQYF.

Many counts were recorded for this clone. This rearrangement joins TRBV7-2 to TRBJ2-7; possible D gene TRBD1, 6 bases. Germline V gene data show CDR1 as SGHTA and CDR2 as FQGNSA. There are 14 residues in the CDR3. Trimming stripped 3 bases from V and 0 bases from J, with 9 bases between. CDR3 loop: CASSLDSFSYEQYF. The CDR3 bases are TGTGCCAGCAGCTTGGACAGTTTCTCCTACGAGCAGTACTTC.

This chain links TRBV6-1 with TRBJ2-4; 8 nucleotides align to TRBD1. Losses at the gene ends were 2 bases for V and 6 bases for J; bases not matched to a gene: 6. CDR3 length: 15 amino acids. In germline, CDR1 is MNHNS, CDR2 SASEGT. In DNA, the CDR3 is TGTGCCAGCAGTGAAAACCAGGGGGCCTTAAACATTCAGTACTTC. This translates into CASSENQGALNIQYF.

This sequence joins TRBV18 and TRBJ2-1, with D uncertain. CDR1 is KGHSH and CDR2 is LQKENI in the germline V gene. This CDR3 spans 14 amino acids. Trimming removed 1 base at V and 5 bases at J, with 9 bases between. CDR3 nucleotides: TGTGCCAGCTCACCACAATCCGTAGACAATGAGCAGTTCTTC. Its translation is CASSPQSVDNEQFF. The variable domain in full, completed from reference TRBV18 and TRBJ2-1, reads NAGVMQNPRHLVRRRGQEARLRCSPMKGHSHVYWYRQLPEEGLKFMVYLQKENIIDESGMPKERFSAEFPKEGPSILRIQQVVRGDSAAYFCASSPQSVDNEQFFGPGTRLTVL.

V gene TRBV5-1 combines with J gene TRBJ1-2, with 10 bases matching TRBD1. Germline V gene data show CDR1 as SGHRS and CDR2 as YFSETQ. Trimming cost V 4 bases and J 5 bases; bases outside gene matches: 8. CDR3 length: 15 amino acids. DNA of the CDR3: TGCGCCAGCAGCGCAGCGACAGGGGGCACGTATGGCTACACCTTC. Protein: CASSAATGGTYGYTF.

V is TRBV12-3 or TRBV12-4 and J is TRBJ2-5, with D unclear. V was cut by 3 bases and J by 5 bases, with 4 bases left in between. The CDR3 contains 11 residues. Here the CDR3 DNA reads TGTGCCAGCAGTTTTAGTGAGACCCAGTACTTC. Translated, it gives CASSFSETQYF.

The rearrangement links TRBV24-1 to TRBJ2-5; 8 bases fit TRBD1. This CDR3 comprises 18 residues. The junction had 8 bases not matched to a gene; V was cut back by 0 bases and J by 0 bases. Per the germline V gene, CDR1 is KGHDR and CDR2 is SFDVKD. The CDR3 DNA reads as TGTGCCACCAGTGATTTGGTCAAAGGACAGGGTGACCAAGAGACCCAGTACTTC. As protein: CATSDLVKGQGDQETQYF.

This chain connects TRBV25-1 to TRBJ2-1; 9 bases agree with TRBD1. The germline gives CDR1 MGHDK, CDR2 SYGVNS. This CDR3 region has 14 residues. V shed 3 bases and J 8 bases; nucleotides not matched to a gene: 5. The CDR3 region has the DNA TGTGCCAGCAGTGATAAGACAGGGGGTCATGAGCAGTTCTTC. As protein: CASSDKTGGHEQFF. Full variable domain (missing parts from reference TRBV25-1 and TRBJ2-1): EADIYQTPRYLVIGTGKKITLECSQTMGHDKMYWYQQDPGMELHLIHYSYGVNSTEKGDLSSESTVSRIRTEHFPLTLESARPSHTSQYLCASSDKTGGHEQFFGPGTRLTVL.

V usage is TRBV28 and J usage is TRBJ2-1, with D perhaps matching TRBD1 (6 bases). This CDR3 is 15 amino acids long. V was pared by 5 bases and J by 4 bases, with 15 bases between. CDR1 and CDR2 from the germline V gene are MDHEN and SYDVKM. The chain's CDR3 is CASSLSGTIYNEQFF. The CDR3 nucleotides read TGTGCCAGCAGTCTATCCGGGACAATATACAATGAGCAGTTCTTC.

The chain couples TRBV5-1 to TRBJ2-7; tentatively, D is TRBD1 (6 bases). The CDR3 spans 13 residues. V was clipped by 3 bases and J by 6 bases, with 13 bases between them. From germline, CDR1 is SGHRS and CDR2 YFSETQ. This CDR3 is CASSSPDRSEQYF. The CDR3, as DNA: TGCGCCAGCAGCTCCCCTGACAGGTCCGAGCAGTACTTC.

This clone came up many times. The chain links TRBV27 to TRBJ2-7; 12 nucleotides match TRBD2. This CDR3 is 16 amino acids long. Germline loops: CDR1 MNHEY, CDR2 SMNVEV (reference sequence). Unmatched junction bases numbered 11, after V lost 4 bases and J lost 7 bases. Here the CDR3 reads CASSSLASGGAGEQYV. DNA of the CDR3: TGTGCCAGCAGTTCTCTGGCTAGCGGGGGGGCGGGTGAGCAGTACGTC.